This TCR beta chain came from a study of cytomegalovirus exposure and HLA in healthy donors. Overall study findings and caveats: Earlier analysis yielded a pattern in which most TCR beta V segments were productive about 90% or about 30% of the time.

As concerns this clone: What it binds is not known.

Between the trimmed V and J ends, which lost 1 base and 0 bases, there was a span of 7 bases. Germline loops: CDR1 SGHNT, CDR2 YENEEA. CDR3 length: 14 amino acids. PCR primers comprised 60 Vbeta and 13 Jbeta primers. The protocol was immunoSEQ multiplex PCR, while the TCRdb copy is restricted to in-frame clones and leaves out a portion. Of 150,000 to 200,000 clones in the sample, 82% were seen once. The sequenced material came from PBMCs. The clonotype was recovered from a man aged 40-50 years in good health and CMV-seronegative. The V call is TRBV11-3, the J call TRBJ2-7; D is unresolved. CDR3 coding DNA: TGTGCCAGCAGCTTAGTCACCTACTCCTACGAGCAGTACTTC. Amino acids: CASSLVTYSYEQYF.